This T cell receptor beta chain emerged from a study of OX40 agonist ivuxolimab in advanced cancers. The CDR3 has 14 residues. TCRdb keeps only in-frame clones here, not all; method: immunoSEQ multiplex PCR. The sample records tens of thousands of clones, about 88% being singletons. The TCR originated in an adult with an advanced solid tumor such as melanoma, head and neck, liver or kidney cancer. The chain uses TRBV21-1 and TRBJ2-7; no check of the table's D call, TRBD2, against the DNA was made. TRBV21-1 is a recognized pseudogene. This specimen consisted of CD4+ or CD8+ T cells sorted from blood, obtained in a trial of the OX40 agonist ivuxolimab. The CDR3 region is CASSKESPGNEQYF. CDR3 sequence (DNA): TGTGCCAGCAGCAAAGAGAGCCCGGGGAACGAGCAGTACTTC.